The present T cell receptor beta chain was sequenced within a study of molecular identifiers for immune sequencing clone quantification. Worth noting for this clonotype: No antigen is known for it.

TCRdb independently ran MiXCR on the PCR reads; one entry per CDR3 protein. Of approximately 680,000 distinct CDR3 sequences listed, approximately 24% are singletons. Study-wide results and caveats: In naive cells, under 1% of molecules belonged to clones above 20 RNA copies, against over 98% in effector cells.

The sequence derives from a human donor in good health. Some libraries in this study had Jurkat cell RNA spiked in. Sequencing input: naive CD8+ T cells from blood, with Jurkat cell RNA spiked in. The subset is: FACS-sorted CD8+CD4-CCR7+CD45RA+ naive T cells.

In DNA form, the CDR3 reads TGTGCCAGCAGCCAAGATCGGGGGGACAGGGACTACAATCAGCCCCGGCATTTT. It is translated as CASSQDRGDRDYNQPRHF. This sequence joins TRBV3-2 and TRBJ1-5; the table's D call of TRBD1 was not tested on the DNA. TRBV3-2 is annotated as a pseudogene. The CDR3 contains 18 residues.